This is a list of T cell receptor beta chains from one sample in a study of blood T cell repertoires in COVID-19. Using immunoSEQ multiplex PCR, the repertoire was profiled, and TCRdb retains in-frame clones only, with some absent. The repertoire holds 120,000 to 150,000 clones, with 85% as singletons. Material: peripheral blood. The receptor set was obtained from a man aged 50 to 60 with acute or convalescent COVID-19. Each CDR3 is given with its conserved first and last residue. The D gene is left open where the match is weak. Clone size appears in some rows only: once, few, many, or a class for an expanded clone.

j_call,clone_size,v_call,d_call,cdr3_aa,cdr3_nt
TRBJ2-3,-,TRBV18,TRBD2,CASSPLSGGSTDTQYF,TGTGCCAGCTCACCTCTTAGCGGGGGGAGCACAGATACGCAGTATTTT
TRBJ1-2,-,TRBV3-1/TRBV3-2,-,CASGTTYGYTF,TGTGCCAGCGGGACAACTTATGGCTACACCTTC
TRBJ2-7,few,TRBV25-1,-,CASSEGTNYEQYF,TGTGCCAGCAGTGAAGGCACAAACTACGAGCAGTACTTC
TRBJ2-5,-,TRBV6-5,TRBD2,CASIRLATGETQYF,TGTGCCAGCATACGACTAGCGACGGGGGAGACCCAGTACTTC
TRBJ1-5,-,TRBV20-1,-,CSASPGSGGDQPQHF,TGCAGTGCTAGTCCCGGCTCCGGAGGCGATCAGCCCCAGCATTTT
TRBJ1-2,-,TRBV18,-,CASSPPIVLGYTF,TGTGCCAGCTCACCACCGATAGTTCTTGGCTACACCTTC
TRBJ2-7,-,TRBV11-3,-,CASSLEALSYEQYF,TGTGCCAGCAGCTTAGAGGCCCTCTCCTACGAGCAGTACTTC
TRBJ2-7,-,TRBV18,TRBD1,CASSDNRGVGEQYF,TGTGCCAGCTCAGATAACAGGGGAGTGGGCGAGCAGTACTTC
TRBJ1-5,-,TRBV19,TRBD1,CASSIRGQANQPQHF,TGTGCCAGTAGTATCCGTGGACAGGCGAATCAGCCCCAGCATTTT
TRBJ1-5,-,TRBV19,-,CASREPGFGQPQHF,TGTGCCAGTAGGGAGCCCGGTTTTGGTCAGCCCCAGCATTTT
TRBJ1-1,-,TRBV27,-,CASRGDRHTEAFF,TGTGCCAGCAGGGGCGACAGGCACACTGAAGCTTTCTTT
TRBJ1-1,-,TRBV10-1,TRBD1,CASSEGQGELNTEAFF,TGCGCCAGCAGTGAGGGACAGGGGGAATTGAACACTGAAGCTTTCTTT
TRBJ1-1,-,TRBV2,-,CASKGDGNPTEAFF,TGTGCCAGCAAGGGGGATGGGAATCCCACTGAAGCTTTCTTT
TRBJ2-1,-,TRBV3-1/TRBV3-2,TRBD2,CASSPWTSTNEQFF,TGTGCCAGCAGCCCATGGACTAGCACTAATGAGCAGTTCTTC
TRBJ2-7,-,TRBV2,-,CASTRDSGTYEQYF,TGTGCCAGCACCCGGGACTCCGGAACCTACGAGCAGTACTTC
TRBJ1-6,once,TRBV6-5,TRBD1,CASGGQGQSSPLHF,TGTGCCAGCGGGGGACAGGGGCAGAGTTCACCCCTCCACTTT
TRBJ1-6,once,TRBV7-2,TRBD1,CASSPRQGASPLHF,TGTGCCAGCAGCCCTCGACAGGGGGCATCACCCCTCCACTTT
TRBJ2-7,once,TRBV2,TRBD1,CASSGDRNYEQYF,TGTGCCAGCAGTGGGGACAGGAACTACGAGCAGTACTTC
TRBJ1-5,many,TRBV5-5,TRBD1,CASSLGTVSNQPQHF,TGTGCCAGCAGCCTCGGGACAGTTAGCAATCAGCCCCAGCATTTT
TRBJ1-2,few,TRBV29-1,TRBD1,CSVLTGNYGYTF,TGCAGCGTACTGACAGGGAACTATGGCTACACCTTC
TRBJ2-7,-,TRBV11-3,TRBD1,CASSFTGVLSEQYF,TGTGCCAGCAGCTTTACAGGGGTCTTGAGCGAGCAGTACTTC
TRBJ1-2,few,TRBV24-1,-,CATSDNTGIYGYTF,TGTGCCACCAGTGACAACACAGGGATCTATGGCTACACCTTC
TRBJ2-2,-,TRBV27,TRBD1,CASSLRGQRNTGELFF,TGTGCCAGCAGTCTCAGGGGACAGCGGAACACCGGGGAGCTGTTTTTT
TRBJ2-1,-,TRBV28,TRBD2,CASGPGTSGYNEQFF,TGTGCCAGCGGCCCCGGGACTAGCGGATACAATGAGCAGTTCTTC
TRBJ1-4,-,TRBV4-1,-,CASSPSAREKLFF,TGCGCCAGCAGCCCCAGTGCCCGTGAAAAACTGTTTTTT
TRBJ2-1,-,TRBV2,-,CASIFFMGAYNEQFF,TGTGCCAGCATATTTTTTATGGGCGCCTACAATGAGCAGTTCTTC